The 29 T cell receptor beta chains in this list originate from one sample, sequenced in a study of human T cells and chemical hapten exposure. TCRdb re-called the RACE reads with MiXCR, one entry per CDR3 protein. The data contain about 190,000 distinct CDR3 sequences, around a quarter of them singletons. The time point here: patch test 3, about 24 weeks after DPC sensitization. Treatment here: therapeutic diphenylcyclopropenone sensitization with weekly scalp DPC. Sequenced material: whole blood, taken in connection with sensitization to the hapten diphenylcyclopropenone (DPC). All receptors derive from a woman between 40 and 55 years old with alopecia areata. Some clones in this sample may be carry-over from other donors' samples.

The CDR3 DNA follows: TGTGCCAGCAGTTCTCTAGCCGTCGGGAATGAGCAGTTCTTC. Protein sequence: CASSSLAVGNEQFF. V is TRBV6-6 and J is TRBJ2-1; D perhaps matches TRBD2 (5 bases). This CDR3 has 14 residues. Between the trimmed V and J ends, which lost 4 bases and 7 bases, there was a span of 14 bases. CDR1 is MNHNY and CDR2 is SVGAGI in the germline V gene (reference sequence).

The V gene is TRBV5-1, the J gene TRBJ1-1; D gene unclear. CDR3 length equals 14 residues. V was trimmed by 3 bases and J by 1 base, leaving 10 bases between them. Germline CDR1 and CDR2: SGHRS and YFSETQ. CDR3 region: CASSYDAGNTEAFF. The CDR3 bases are TGCGCCAGCAGCTACGATGCGGGGAACACTGAAGCTTTCTTT.

The chain employs TRBV27 and TRBJ2-1; 10 nucleotides agree with TRBD2. J was trimmed by 9 bases and V by 8 bases; bases with no gene match: 13. This CDR3 contains 15 residues. In germline, CDR1 is MNHEY, CDR2 SMNVEV (reference sequence). DNA for the CDR3: TGTGCCAGCCGGCGGGATAGCGGGGGGTCGGGTGAGCAGTTCTTC. Protein: CASRRDSGGSGEQFF.

In its sample, this clonotype was seen many times. At one boundary the junction diverges from the germline segment, which might be a read error. The CDR3: CASSLEGVNVLTF. The CDR3 bases are TGTGCCAGCAGTTTAGAAGGGGTCAACGTCCTGACTTTC. The rearrangement joins TRBV28 to TRBJ2-6; TRBD1 might be the D (5 bases). The CDR3 runs 13 residues. CDR1 is MDHEN, CDR2 SYDVKM, per germline.

The rearrangement joins TRBV28 to TRBJ2-7; a possible D gene is TRBD2 (5 bases). This CDR3 region has 18 residues. Germline CDR1 and CDR2: MDHEN and SYDVKM. V lost 6 bases, J lost 2 bases, and 26 bases lay in between. The CDR3, as DNA: TGTGCCAGCAGCTTCCGCCGGGGTCAGAAGAAATTAACCTACGAGCAGTACTTC. It is translated as CASSFRRGQKKLTYEQYF.

This chain uses TRBV6-5 with TRBJ2-1; a possible D gene is TRBD2 (6 bases). Germline CDR1 and CDR2: MNHEY and SVGAGI. V lost 0 bases, J lost 9 bases, and 18 bases lay in between. There are 16 residues in the CDR3. CDR3 sequence (DNA): TGTGCCAGCAGTTACTCGAATCGGGGGTTCCTCAGTGAGCAGTTCTTC. Its protein is CASSYSNRGFLSEQFF.

The genes are TRBV15 and TRBJ1-1; D perhaps matches TRBD1 (5 bases). Trimming left V 5 bases short and J 2 bases short, with 18 bases between. CDR3 length: 16 amino acids. The germline CDR1 and CDR2 sequences are LNHNV and YYDKDF (reference sequence). The CDR3 nucleotides are TGTGCCACCAGCCATGGGACTCCCCCGCGTAACACTGAAGCTTTCTTT. Translation gives CATSHGTPPRNTEAFF.

There are a few counts of this clonotype. The J gene is TRBJ1-2, the V gene TRBV7-2; D gene ambiguous. Trimming took off 4 bases at V and 9 bases at J, with 18 bases between the two ends. Per germline, CDR1 SGHTA and CDR2 FQGNSA. The CDR3 runs to 14 residues. The CDR3 loop is CASSYPTAYGSYTF. CDR3 bases: TGTGCCAGCAGCTACCCTACAGCCTATGGGAGCTACACCTTC.

The J gene is TRBJ2-1, the V gene TRBV7-3; a possible D gene is TRBD2 (5 bases). The CDR3 runs 18 residues. The germline V and J ends were trimmed by 4 bases and 2 bases, with 21 bases remaining between them. Looked up from germline, CDR1 is SGHTA and CDR2 is FQGTGA. CDR3 amino acids: CASSSLLRLGSPYNEQFF. The CDR3, as DNA: TGTGCCAGCAGCTCTCTATTACGGCTGGGGAGCCCCTACAATGAGCAGTTCTTC.

This clonotype showed up just a few times. The J gene is TRBJ2-3, the V gene TRBV11-2; D gene uncertain. Germline loops: CDR1 SGHAT, CDR2 FQNNGV. V was shortened by 1 base and J by 3 bases, with 8 bases between the two germline ends. This CDR3 comprises 14 residues. The CDR3 reads CASSLASRTDTQYF. The CDR3 region has the DNA TGTGCCAGCAGCTTAGCTTCTAGGACAGATACGCAGTATTTT.

The rearrangement joins TRBV2 to TRBJ2-1; D ambiguous. V gave up 5 bases and J gave up 5 bases, with 13 bases separating them. CDR1 is SNHLY, CDR2 FYNNEI, per germline. This CDR3 has 14 residues. This CDR3 is CASSPTPVNNEQFF. CDR3 bases: TGTGCCAGCAGTCCTACCCCGGTTAACAATGAGCAGTTCTTC.

The V and J genes are TRBV4-2 and TRBJ2-1; 8 positions agree with TRBD2. There are 17 residues in the CDR3. Germline-derived CDR1 and CDR2 are LGHNA and YNFKEQ. The junction had 13 bases not matched to a gene; V was cut back by 1 base and J by 8 bases. The CDR3 sequence is CASSQVMSGSFIDEQFF. The CDR3 DNA reads TGTGCCAGCAGCCAAGTCATGAGCGGGAGTTTTATCGATGAGCAGTTCTTC.

This clonotype has a handful of counts. This chain links TRBV5-1 with TRBJ2-2, with a tentative D call TRBD1 (5 bases). Germline V gene lookup returns CDR1 SGHRS and CDR2 YFSETQ. The CDR3 sequence is 14 residues long. V lost 7 bases to trimming and J lost 1 base, with 11 bases between them. The CDR3 bases are TGCGCCAGCCAACTAAGGGGGAACACCGGGGAGCTGTTTTTT. It specifies CASQLRGNTGELFF. Looking up the rest from reference TRBV5-1 and TRBJ2-2 gives the full variable domain: KAGVTQTPRYLIKTRGQQVTLSCSPISGHRSVSWYQQTPGQGLQFLFEYFSETQRNKGNFPGRFSGRQFSNSRSEMNVSTLELGDSALYLCASQLRGNTGELFFGEGSRLTVL.

This clonotype was counted between two and nine times. The V and J genes are TRBV6-5 and TRBJ1-2, with D uncertain. In germline, CDR1 is MNHEY, CDR2 SVGAGI. This CDR3 region has 13 residues. Trimming left V 6 bases short and J 1 base short, with 9 bases between. In DNA, the CDR3 is TGTGCCAGCAGGGCGGACCTTAACTATGGCTACACCTTC. Protein product: CASRADLNYGYTF.

The chain recombines TRBV5-4 with TRBJ2-5; the match to TRBD1 covers 10 bases. Germline V CDR1 and CDR2: SGHNT, YYREEE (reference sequence). V dropped 4 bases and J dropped 4; count of bases not matched to a gene: 10. This CDR3 region has 16 residues. CDR3 residues: CASSGGTGVRGETQYF. The CDR3 DNA reads TGTGCCAGCAGCGGAGGGACAGGGGTCAGGGGAGAGACCCAGTACTTC.

The chain employs TRBV5-1 and TRBJ1-1; the D gene is possibly TRBD1 (6 bases). The CDR3 has 15 residues. The V gene lost 2 bases and the J gene lost 5 bases, with 16 bases spanning the gap. Germline V gives CDR1 SGHRS, CDR2 YFSETQ. The CDR3 region is CASSLGGGPRTEAFF. The DNA for the CDR3 is TGCGCCAGCAGCTTAGGGGGGGGGCCGAGAACTGAAGCTTTCTTT.

The genes are TRBV6-6 and TRBJ1-1; no reliable D call. CDR1 MNHNY and CDR2 SVGAGI come from the germline V gene (reference sequence). V was cut by 2 bases and J by 3 bases, with 7 bases left in between. The CDR3 length is 13 residues. Written as DNA, the CDR3 is TGTGCCAGCAGTTACGTTGCGGACACTGAAGCTTTCTTT. Its protein product is CASSYVADTEAFF.

A few counts support this clonotype. The V gene is TRBV7-8, the J gene TRBJ1-1; D not certain. Trimming stripped 2 bases from V and 6 bases from J, with 7 bases between. The CDR3 extends over 12 amino acids. Per the germline V gene, CDR1 is SGHVS and CDR2 is FQNEAQ. In nucleotides, the CDR3 is TGTGCCAGCAGCTTACCGACCCCTGAAGCTTTCTTT. Protein: CASSLPTPEAFF.

The chain has TRBV20-1 and TRBJ1-4, with D possibly being TRBD1 (5 bases). The CDR3 is 13 amino acids. CDR1 and CDR2 (germline): DFQATT, SNEGSKA (reference sequence). CDR3 DNA sequence: TGCACCACTCACGTTCGACAGAATGAAAAACTGTTTTTT. This gives the protein CTTHVRQNEKLFF.

This clonotype was seen a few times. This CDR3 reads CSGGADTQYF. CDR3 DNA sequence: TGCAGCGGGGGGGCAGATACGCAGTATTTT. The chain carries TRBV29-1 and TRBJ2-3, with D perhaps matching TRBD2 (6 bases). Germline assignment: CDR1 SQVTM and CDR2 ANQGSEA. The V gene lost 7 bases and the J gene lost 4 bases, with 6 bases spanning the gap. The CDR3 length is 10 residues.

The table lists this clonotype with a few counts. The rearrangement uses TRBV7-2 and TRBJ1-2; a weak D match, TRBD1 (5 bases). Trimming took 2 bases from V and 6 from J, leaving 19 bases between them. The germline V gene encodes CDR1 SGHTA and CDR2 FQGNSA. The length of the CDR3 is 16 residues. This CDR3 is CASSLIGQGSKNGYTF. In DNA, the CDR3 is TGTGCCAGCAGCTTAATAGGTCAGGGTTCTAAGAATGGCTACACCTTC.

This clonotype was seen a few times. This rearrangement joins TRBV21-1 to TRBJ2-2; TRBD1, the D gene given by the table, was not confirmed from the DNA. TRBV21-1 is classified as a pseudogene. This CDR3 spans 16 amino acids. CDR3 sequence (DNA): TGTGCCAGCAGCAAAGGGGGCGGGGAATGCGCCGGGGAGCTGTTTTTT. Translated, it gives CASSKGGGECAGELFF.

The chain employs TRBV29-1 and TRBJ1-2; D is uncertain. Looked up from germline, CDR1 is SQVTM and CDR2 is ANQGSEA. The CDR3 totals 11 residues. V gave up 7 bases and J gave up 6 bases, with 12 bases separating them. For the CDR3, the DNA is TGCAGCGCTACAAGATCTGATGGCTACACCTTC. Amino acids: CSATRSDGYTF.

This clonotype was picked up a small number of times. V usage is TRBV7-8 and J usage is TRBJ2-7; maybe TRBD2 (6 bases). The germline gives CDR1 SGHVS, CDR2 FQNEAQ. The germline V and J ends were trimmed by 1 base and 2 bases, with 27 bases remaining between them. The CDR3 is made up of 20 amino acids. The CDR3 reads CASSLGRGSLAQLGPYEQYF. CDR3 sequence (DNA): TGTGCCAGCAGCTTAGGGCGGGGCAGTCTAGCGCAACTTGGCCCCTACGAGCAGTACTTC.

This clonotype was observed a few times. The rearrangement links TRBV6-5 to TRBJ1-3; 7 nucleotides line up with TRBD1. The junction had 13 bases not matched to a gene; V was cut back by 6 bases and J by 8 bases. The length of the CDR3 is 15 residues. The germline gives CDR1 MNHEY, CDR2 SVGAGI. CDR3: CASSPPGAGGHTIYF. CDR3 bases: TGTGCCAGCAGCCCACCGGGGGCAGGGGGGCACACCATATATTTT.

This clonotype appeared a few times. The chain carries TRBV29-1 and TRBJ1-1; no definite D call. CDR3 length: 13 amino acids. The germline CDR1 and CDR2 sequences are SQVTM and ANQGSEA. The V end was cut by 1 base, the J end by 8 bases, with 14 bases between. The CDR3 DNA reads TGCAGCGTTGAAGGGCGGCAAAACCCGGAAGCTTTCTTT. This translates into CSVEGRQNPEAFF.

The V and J genes are TRBV12-3 or TRBV12-4 and TRBJ2-2, with 10 positions matching TRBD2. CDR3 length: 14 amino acids. V trimming: 6 bases; J trimming: 9 bases; junction bases outside the gene matches: 7. The chain's CDR3 is CASSSQREGRELFF. CDR3 DNA: TGTGCCAGCAGCTCCCAGCGGGAGGGTAGGGAGCTGTTTTTT.

This clonotype was detected a few times. The gene calls are TRBV28 and TRBJ1-5, with 7 bases identical to TRBD1. The CDR3 has 14 amino acids. Germline values: CDR1 MDHEN, CDR2 SYDVKM. The trim removed 4 bases at V and 5 bases at J, leaving 5 bases unmatched. The CDR3 DNA reads as TGTGCCAGCAGTTGGGGAGACAGGGATCAGCCCCAGCATTTT. Amino acids: CASSWGDRDQPQHF.

This clonotype was counted between two and nine times. The chain uses TRBV5-4 and TRBJ2-2, with 7 bases lining up with TRBD2. The CDR3 has 14 residues. V shed 3 bases and J 6 bases; nucleotides not matched to a gene: 5. Germline V gene lookup returns CDR1 SGHNT and CDR2 YYREEE (reference sequence). The CDR3 reads CASSSPTSAGELFF. As DNA, the CDR3 is TGTGCCAGCAGCTCCCCCACTAGCGCCGGGGAGCTGTTTTTT.